Listed here is a single T cell receptor beta chain. Repertoires were generated with immunoSEQ multiplex PCR, while TCRdb's copy carries only in-frame clones and drops some. The data contain 28,000 or so clones, around 80% of them singletons. These data belong to a study of follicular helper T cells after annual influenza vaccination. Study at large: Across the 2013-2014, 2014-2015 and 2015-2016 vaccination seasons, some subjects were resampled.

The time point is: 2014-2015 season, pre-vaccination. Before and after seasonal inactivated influenza vaccination, adults gave blood for sorting CD4 subsets for sequencing. Non-naive CD4+CXCR5+PD-1+ cTfh were sorted into ICOS+CD38+ and ICOS-CD38- fractions. The receptor was derived from an adult who received the influenza vaccine. Sequencing used CXCR5+ CD38- circulating T follicular helper cells from blood, obtained on the day of influenza vaccination. Indicated subset: circulating Tfh, non-naive CD4+CXCR5+PD-1+ (ICOS+CD38+ or ICOS-CD38-).

The CDR3 nucleotides are TGTGCCAGCAGCCCGGGGGGTATTGGCGAGCAGTACTTC. Amino acid sequence: CASSPGGIGEQYF. The rearrangement joins TRBV5-5 to TRBJ2-7; 7 bases are shared with TRBD2. Germline lookup yields CDR1 SGHKS and CDR2 YYEKEE (reference sequence). The ends lost 4 bases at V and 6 bases at J; junction bases unmatched: 7. CDR3 length: 13 amino acids.